These 26 T cell receptor beta chains came from one sample sequenced in a study of T cell repertoires in cytomegalovirus infection. The antigens of these receptors remain unknown. TCRdb fed the reads into MiXCR, producing one record per CDR3 protein. The sample shows hundreds of thousands of distinct CDR3 sequences, roughly 33% of them seen only once. This material consisted of cultured CD8+ T cells from PBMCs, taken from culture after CMV antigen stimulation. These TCRs come from a human donor in good health (CMV status not recorded). Some clones in this sample may be carry-over from other donors' samples.

The gene calls are TRBV20-1 and TRBJ1-1; D gene uncertain. Germline CDR1 reads DFQATT; CDR2 reads SNEGSKA (reference sequence). Trimming removed 0 bases at V and 0 bases at J, with 20 bases between. The CDR3 has 18 residues. DNA of the CDR3: TGCAGTGCTAGAGATCGCACCGGAGCCCTCCTATTGAACACTGAAGCTTTCTTT. It specifies CSARDRTGALLLNTEAFF.

As for this clonotype: The limits of the CDR3 on the DNA are not certain, so only TCRdb's listed CDR3 is given. This chain connects TRBV12-3 or TRBV12-4 to TRBJ2-1; the table's D call TRBD1 went unverified against the DNA. The CDR3 length is 15 residues, termini included. This CDR3 is CASILEGGDYNEQFF.

This clonotype was detected only once. The CDR3 loop is CASSYSRYEFTGELFF. CDR3 sequence (DNA): TGTGCCAGCAGTTACTCTCGGTACGAGTTCACCGGGGAGCTGTTTTTT. The chain couples TRBV6-5 to TRBJ2-2; D is unclear. The CDR3 totals 16 residues. V lost 0 bases to trimming and J lost 4 bases, with 12 bases between them. Germline V gives CDR1 MNHEY, CDR2 SVGAGI.

This clonotype occurred a few times. The CDR3 nucleotides are TGTGCCAGCGGCCTTAAGGGGAGCTCCTACAATGAGCAGTTCTTC. As protein: CASGLKGSSYNEQFF. The chain carries TRBV6-5 and TRBJ2-1, with D perhaps matching TRBD1 or TRBD2 (5 bases each). Per germline, CDR1 MNHEY and CDR2 SVGAGI. V was shortened by 8 bases and J by 0 bases, with 14 bases between the two germline ends. This CDR3 comprises 15 residues.

This clonotype has at least ten counts. The gene calls are TRBV7-9 and TRBJ2-7; D could derive from TRBD1 or TRBD2 (5 bases each). The CDR3 extends over 12 amino acids. The V end was cut by 5 bases, the J end by 8 bases, with 13 bases between. Germline assignment: CDR1 SEHNR and CDR2 FQNEAQ (reference sequence). The chain's CDR3 is CASSHGTGQQYF. CDR3 sequence (DNA): TGTGCCAGCAGCCATGGGACCGGCCAGCAGTACTTC.

This clonotype came up once. The CDR3 sequence is CASSLAGEEKLFF. DNA for the CDR3: TGCGCCAGCAGCTTGGCAGGGGAGGAAAAACTGTTTTTT. The chain joins TRBV5-1 to TRBJ1-4, with a tentative D call TRBD1 (6 bases). The CDR3 is made up of 13 amino acids. Deletions cut 0 bases from V and 8 bases from J, with 8 bases between. The V gene's germline CDR1 is SGHRS and CDR2 YFSETQ.

The chain recombines TRBV29-1 with TRBJ1-2; a weak D match, TRBD1 (5 bases). There are 12 residues in the CDR3. Between the trimmed V and J ends, which lost 0 bases and 6 bases, there was a span of 8 bases. The germline V gene encodes CDR1 SQVTM and CDR2 ANQGSEA. This CDR3 reads CSVEDREDGYTF. CDR3 in DNA: TGCAGCGTTGAAGACAGGGAGGATGGCTACACCTTC.

Many counts were recorded for this clonotype. The rearrangement links TRBV7-9 to TRBJ1-4; TRBD1 aligns across 7 bases. V lost 5 bases, J lost 7 bases, and 4 bases stayed unmatched. The CDR3 runs to 13 residues. Germline-derived CDR1 and CDR2 are SEHNR and FQNEAQ (reference sequence). The CDR3 spells CASSAGGREKLFF. The CDR3 DNA reads TGTGCCAGCAGCGCAGGGGGACGTGAAAAACTGTTTTTT.

The chain couples TRBV12-3 or TRBV12-4 to TRBJ1-1, with a weak D call TRBD1 (5 bases). The CDR3 consists of 15 residues. V dropped 5 bases and J dropped 0 bases, with 13 bases sitting between them. CDR3 DNA sequence: TGTGCCAGCAGTGGGCCACAGGTCCTGAACACTGAAGCTTTCTTT. It yields the protein CASSGPQVLNTEAFF.

This clonotype showed up just a few times. The genes are TRBV4-3 and TRBJ2-5, with 8 nucleotides matching TRBD2. There are 16 residues in the CDR3. The germline CDR1 and CDR2 sequences are LGHNA and YSLEER. The J segment lost 5 bases and the V segment lost 0 bases, leaving 8 bases of the junction unmatched. CDR3 in amino acids: CASSQDPSGGLETQYF. CDR3 in DNA: TGCGCCAGCAGCCAAGACCCAAGCGGGGGATTGGAGACCCAGTACTTC.

A few counts support this clonotype. The chain carries TRBV6-1 and TRBJ1-1, with no clear D. From germline, CDR1 is MNHNS and CDR2 SASEGT. This CDR3 region has 13 residues. Trimming took off 2 bases at V and 0 bases at J, with 4 bases between the two ends. CDR3 DNA: TGTGCCAGCAGTGAACTTATGAACACTGAAGCTTTCTTT. This codes for CASSELMNTEAFF.

This clonotype has ten or more counts. The rearrangement joins TRBV12-3 or TRBV12-4 to TRBJ2-3; D is unclear. Trimming left V 6 bases short and J 2 bases short, with 6 bases between. The length of the CDR3 is 12 residues. The CDR3 DNA reads TGTGCCAGCAGCCCCTTCACAGATACGCAGTATTTT. Its protein is CASSPFTDTQYF.

This clonotype was seen repeatedly, ten times or more. CDR3 protein: CASSEDLGTEVSDTQYF. The CDR3 nucleotides read TGTGCCAGCAGTGAAGATCTCGGGACGGAGGTATCAGATACGCAGTATTTT. The genes are TRBV6-1 and TRBJ2-3; D could derive from TRBD1 or TRBD2 (5 bases each). Germline values: CDR1 MNHNS, CDR2 SASEGT. With 1 base removed from V and 4 bases from J, the gap between germline ends came to 18 bases. This CDR3 spans 17 amino acids.

This clonotype was picked up many times. The chain links TRBV27 to TRBJ1-1; possible D gene TRBD1, 5 bases. CDR1 MNHEY and CDR2 SMNVEV come from the germline V gene (reference sequence). Trimming stripped 6 bases from V and 4 bases from J, with 12 bases between. The CDR3 runs 13 residues. CDR3 sequence: CASSWGGGTEAFF. The CDR3 DNA follows: TGTGCCAGCAGCTGGGGGGGGGGCACTGAAGCTTTCTTT.

The gene calls are TRBV7-9 and TRBJ1-2; D not certain. Germline loops: CDR1 SEHNR, CDR2 FQNEAQ (reference sequence). V lost 6 bases and J lost 8, with 16 bases in between. This CDR3 has 13 amino acids. The CDR3 DNA sequence: TGTGCCAGCAGGTTGCCAGGCGATTCCGGCTACACCTTC. Translation: CASRLPGDSGYTF.

CDR3 DNA sequence: TGTGCCATCAGTGAGTTGAGCGGGGGGGCGGCCTACAATGAGCAGTTCTTC. It encodes CAISELSGGAAYNEQFF. The V and J genes are TRBV10-3 and TRBJ2-1; TRBD2 agrees at 10 bases. The CDR3 spans 17 residues. Per germline, CDR1 ENHRY and CDR2 SYGVKD. Trimming took 1 base from V and 2 from J; bases not matched to a gene: 5.

DNA of the CDR3: TGTGCCAGCAGCATACCGGGACAGGGGGCTTATGGCTACACCTTC. Its translation: CASSIPGQGAYGYTF. This sequence joins TRBV7-6 and TRBJ1-2; 12 nucleotides line up with TRBD1. This CDR3 has 15 amino acids. Trimming took 5 bases from V and 5 from J; bases not matched to a gene: 6. CDR1 and CDR2 (germline): SGHVS, FNYEAQ.

This clonotype was seen a few times. The rearrangement joins TRBV6-2 or TRBV6-3 to TRBJ1-4; D is possibly TRBD1 (5 bases). Germline V gene sequence: CDR1 MNHEY, CDR2 SVGEGT. This CDR3 is 15 amino acids long. With 6 bases removed from V and 0 bases from J, the gap between germline ends came to 11 bases. The CDR3 sequence: CASRKRQPTNEKLFF. CDR3 DNA sequence: TGTGCCAGCAGAAAACGACAGCCAACTAATGAAAAACTGTTTTTT.

This clonotype was found a few times. This chain connects TRBV12-3 or TRBV12-4 to TRBJ1-1; 7 bases fit TRBD1. CDR3 length: 16 amino acids. Losses at the gene ends were 7 bases for V and 5 bases for J; bases not matched to a gene: 16. CDR3 residues: CASNEQGPRRGTEAFF. The CDR3 DNA is TGTGCCAGCAACGAACAGGGGCCCCGACGGGGGACTGAAGCTTTCTTT.

The sample holds a few counts of this clonotype. V is TRBV6-5 and J is TRBJ2-1; D possibly corresponds to TRBD2 (7 bases). The V end was cut by 2 bases, the J end by 5 bases, with 16 bases between. Germline V gene sequence: CDR1 MNHEY, CDR2 SVGAGI. This CDR3 has 16 residues. The CDR3 DNA is TGTGCCAGCAGTTACACCGGCGGGGGCCCCGACAATGAGCAGTTCTTC. This codes for CASSYTGGGPDNEQFF.

The chain joins TRBV2 to TRBJ2-2; D gene unclear. In germline, CDR1 is SNHLY, CDR2 FYNNEI. V gave up 2 bases and J gave up 5 bases, with 12 bases separating them. This CDR3 is built from 15 residues. The CDR3 is CASSERALGTGELFF. CDR3 in DNA: TGTGCCAGCAGTGAAAGGGCCCTGGGGACCGGGGAGCTGTTTTTT.

J is TRBJ1-4 and V is TRBV14; possible D gene TRBD1, 5 bases. This CDR3 is built from 13 residues. Trimming cost V 1 base and J 11 bases, with 11 bases left between them. Germline V gene data show CDR1 as SGHDN and CDR2 as FVKESK. DNA of the CDR3: TGTGCCAGCAGCCAAGGGGGCGCGCGGAAACTGTTTTTT. It yields the protein CASSQGGARKLFF.

In this sample, this clonotype turned up a few times. The chain couples TRBV6-2 or TRBV6-3 to TRBJ1-6; D might be TRBD1 (6 bases). V lost 11 bases and J 7 bases, leaving 12 bases between the germline ends. CDR3 size: 12 residues. The V gene's germline CDR1 is MNHEY and CDR2 SVGEGT. The CDR3 here is CASTGPNSPLHF. The CDR3 DNA sequence: TGTGCCTCAACAGGGCCCAATTCACCCCTCCACTTT.

The chain uses TRBV6-1 and TRBJ2-1; 8 bases line up with TRBD1. J gave up 3 bases and V 0 bases, and 13 bases lay outside the gene matches. This CDR3 is built from 19 residues. Germline values: CDR1 MNHNS, CDR2 SASEGT. CDR3 sequence: CASSEAWETSGQVYNEQFF. DNA for the CDR3: TGTGCCAGCAGTGAAGCTTGGGAGACGTCGGGACAGGTCTACAATGAGCAGTTCTTC.

This clonotype was detected ten times or more. The rearrangement uses TRBV12-3 or TRBV12-4 and TRBJ1-1; D is undetermined. The CDR3 totals 12 residues. V gave up 7 bases and J gave up 2 bases, with 8 bases separating them. The chain's CDR3 is CASTWGNTEAFF. The CDR3 DNA sequence: TGTGCCAGCACTTGGGGAAACACTGAAGCTTTCTTT.

This clonotype has at least ten counts. The chain combines TRBV20-1 with TRBJ2-1; D is possibly TRBD1 or TRBD2 (5 bases each). The germline gives CDR1 DFQATT, CDR2 SNEGSKA (reference sequence). The CDR3 extends over 16 amino acids. Trimming removed 6 bases from V and 5 bases from J, with 23 bases in between. CDR3 DNA sequence: TGCAGTGCCTCGGGACGGCGCGGAGCGGTTGACAATGAGCAGTTCTTC. Its protein product is CSASGRRGAVDNEQFF.